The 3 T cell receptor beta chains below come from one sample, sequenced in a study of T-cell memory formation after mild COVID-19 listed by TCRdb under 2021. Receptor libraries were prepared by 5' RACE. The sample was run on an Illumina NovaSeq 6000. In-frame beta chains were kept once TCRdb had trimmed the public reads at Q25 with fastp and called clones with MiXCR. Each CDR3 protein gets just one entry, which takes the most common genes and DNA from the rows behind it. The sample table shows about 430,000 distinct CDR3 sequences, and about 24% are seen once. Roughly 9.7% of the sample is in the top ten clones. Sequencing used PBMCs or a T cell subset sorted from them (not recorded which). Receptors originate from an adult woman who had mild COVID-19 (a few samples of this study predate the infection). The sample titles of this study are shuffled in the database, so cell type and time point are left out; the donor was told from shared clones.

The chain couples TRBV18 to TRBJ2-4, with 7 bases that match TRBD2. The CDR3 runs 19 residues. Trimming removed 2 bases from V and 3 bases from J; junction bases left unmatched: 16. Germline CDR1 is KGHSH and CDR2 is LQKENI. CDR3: CASSPVGTTGSRGKNIQYF. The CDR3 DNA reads TGTGCCAGCTCACCAGTGGGGACTACCGGGTCTCGGGGCAAAAACATTCAGTACTTC.

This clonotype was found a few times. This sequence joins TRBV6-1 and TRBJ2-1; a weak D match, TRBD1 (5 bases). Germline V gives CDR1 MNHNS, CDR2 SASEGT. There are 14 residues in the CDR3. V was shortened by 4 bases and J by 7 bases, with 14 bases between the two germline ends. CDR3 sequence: CASSGGDPGNEQFF. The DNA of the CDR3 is TGTGCCAGCAGTGGGGGTGACCCAGGGAATGAGCAGTTCTTC.

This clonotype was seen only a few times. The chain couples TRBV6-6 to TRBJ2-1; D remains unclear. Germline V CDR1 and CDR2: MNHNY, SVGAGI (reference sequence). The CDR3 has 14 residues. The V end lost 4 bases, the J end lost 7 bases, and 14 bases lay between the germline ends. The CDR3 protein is CASSSTTGRNEQFF. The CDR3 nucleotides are TGTGCCAGCAGTTCGACGACGGGTAGGAATGAGCAGTTCTTC.